Listed here are 14 T cell receptor beta chains from one sample, sequenced in a study of memory B cells and T cells in multiple sclerosis. What these receptors recognize is not known. Sequencing was performed with immunoSEQ multiplex PCR; in TCRdb, only in-frame clones are kept and a portion is missing. The data contain around 50,000 clones, around 80% of them singletons. CFSE-dim autoproliferating and CFSE-high non-proliferating T cells from unstimulated culture were sequenced separately. Replicate wells were pooled after roughly 7 days of stimulus-free culture of 45 million to 50 million CFSE-labeled PBMCs. Material for sequencing was PBMCs from blood kept in culture. The receptor source for this set is a human donor with multiple sclerosis.

This clone was counted between two and nine times. The chain combines TRBV5-4 with TRBJ1-2, with D unresolved. The CDR3 loop spans 14 amino acids. The germline V and J ends were trimmed by 1 base and 0 bases, with 7 bases remaining between them. Germline CDR1 and CDR2: SGHNT and YYREEE (reference sequence). CDR3 protein: CASSLPQSNYGYTF. The CDR3 region has the DNA TGTGCCAGCAGCTTGCCACAGTCTAACTATGGCTACACCTTC.

The CDR3 DNA is TGTGCCAGCAGCCGGGACCTTGAACGTGAAAAACTGTTTTTT. Protein product: CASSRDLEREKLFF. The chain employs TRBV5-5 and TRBJ1-4; possible D gene TRBD1, 5 bases. The V and J ends lost 4 bases and 7 bases respectively, with 14 bases between them. CDR3 length: 14 amino acids. CDR1 is SGHKS and CDR2 is YYEKEE in the germline V gene (reference sequence). The whole variable domain, remainder taken from reference TRBV5-5 and TRBJ1-4, is DAGVTQSPTHLIKTRGQQVTLRCSPISGHKSVSWYQQVLGQGPQFIFQYYEKEERGRGNFPDRFSARQFPNYSSELNVNALLLGDSALYLCASSRDLEREKLFFGSGTQLSVL.

The rearrangement links TRBV5-1 to TRBJ2-3; D is possibly TRBD2 (5 bases). CDR3 length: 18 residues. Trimming stripped 4 bases from V and 6 bases from J, with 27 bases between. Germline V gene data show CDR1 as SGHRS and CDR2 as YFSETQ. CDR3 nucleotides: TGCGCCAGCAGCCCTACCCCTCGGGAATTTAGAGGTGGGGATACGCAGTATTTT. It is translated as CASSPTPREFRGGDTQYF.

Here the CDR3 DNA reads TGTGCCAGCAGCTTGCGCCAGGCAAACAATCAGCCCCAGCATTTT. This translates into CASSLRQANNQPQHF. V is TRBV5-6 and J is TRBJ1-5; D not resolved. From germline, CDR1 is SGHDT and CDR2 YYEEEE. V was clipped by 1 base and J by 3 bases, with 11 bases between them. This CDR3 contains 15 residues.

This rearrangement joins TRBV7-9 to TRBJ1-1, with D possibly matching TRBD1 (6 bases). CDR3 length equals 14 residues. V lost 5 bases and J 0 bases, leaving 10 bases between the germline ends. Germline values: CDR1 SEHNR, CDR2 FQNEAQ (reference sequence). Here the CDR3 DNA reads TGTGCCAGCAGCACTGACAGGTTGAACACTGAAGCTTTCTTT. It specifies CASSTDRLNTEAFF. Based on the CDR3 plus reference TRBV7-9 and TRBJ1-1, the full variable domain is DTGVSQNPRHKITKRGQNVTFRCDPISEHNRLYWYRQTLGQGPEFLTYFQNEAQLEKSRLLSDRFSAERPKGSFSTLEIQRTEQGDSAMYLCASSTDRLNTEAFFGQGTRLTVV.

The chain couples TRBV15 to TRBJ1-5; possible D gene TRBD1, 6 bases. Germline V gene lookup returns CDR1 LNHNV and CDR2 YYDKDF (reference sequence). V lost 1 base to trimming and J lost 7 bases, with 11 bases between them. The CDR3 extends over 14 amino acids. CDR3 in DNA: TGTGCCACCAGCAGAGTGGGGGGCCAGCAGCCCCAGCATTTT. Its protein is CATSRVGGQQPQHF.

J is TRBJ1-3 and V is TRBV27; D is undetermined. The CDR3 sequence is 16 residues long. Germline loops: CDR1 MNHEY, CDR2 SMNVEV (reference sequence). Trimming took 2 bases from V and 0 from J, leaving 11 bases between them. The CDR3 here is CASSLGQPLSGNTIYF. CDR3 DNA: TGTGCCAGCAGTTTAGGGCAGCCACTCTCTGGAAACACCATATATTTT.

The chain employs TRBV28 and TRBJ2-7; 8 bases map to TRBD1. The trim removed 3 bases at V and 5 bases at J, leaving 12 bases unmatched. CDR3 size: 16 residues. Germline CDR1 MDHEN, CDR2 SYDVKM. The CDR3 sequence is CASSFPRTGSLDEQYF. CDR3 bases: TGTGCCAGCAGTTTCCCTAGGACAGGGTCACTCGACGAGCAGTACTTC.

This chain connects TRBV6-6 to TRBJ1-3, with D perhaps TRBD1 (6 bases). The V gene's germline CDR1 is MNHNY and CDR2 SVGAGI (reference sequence). Trimming removed 4 bases from V and 3 bases from J, with 10 bases in between. The CDR3 totals 14 residues. The CDR3 DNA reads as TGTGCCAGCAGTTCGGGGACATTTGGAAACACCATATATTTT. Its translation: CASSSGTFGNTIYF.

This clone was detected a few times. V gene TRBV27 combines with J gene TRBJ2-7, with D tentatively TRBD2 (6 bases). The CDR3 totals 15 residues. Trimming left V 6 bases short and J 2 bases short, with 17 bases between. From germline, CDR1 is MNHEY and CDR2 SMNVEV (reference sequence). The CDR3 nucleotides read TGTGCCAGCAGCCGCGGACGGGGGTTTACCTACGAGCAGTACTTC. Its translation is CASSRGRGFTYEQYF.

The chain recombines TRBV14 with TRBJ1-6; no clear D. The CDR3 loop spans 14 amino acids. V was pared by 1 base and J by 10 bases, with 11 bases between. Germline V lookup: CDR1 SGHDN, CDR2 FVKESK. The CDR3 nucleotides read TGTGCCAGCAGCCAAGGCAGGCTAAAGTCACCCCTCCACTTT. This codes for CASSQGRLKSPLHF.

This clone came up a few times. J is TRBJ1-2 and V is TRBV19; a possible D gene is TRBD1 (5 bases). Germline V lookup: CDR1 LNHDA, CDR2 SQIVND (reference sequence). V gave up 3 bases and J gave up 7 bases, with 9 bases separating them. The CDR3 spans 12 residues. This CDR3 reads CASSIGGIGYTF. Written as DNA, the CDR3 is TGTGCCAGTAGTATCGGGGGAATTGGCTACACCTTC.

Only a few counts were recorded for this clone. The gene calls are TRBV5-4 and TRBJ1-2; 8 nucleotides match TRBD1. Looked up from germline, CDR1 is SGHNT and CDR2 is YYREEE (reference sequence). The length of the CDR3 is 16 residues. J was trimmed by 4 bases and V by 4 bases; bases with no gene match: 12. The CDR3 coding sequence is TGTGCCAGCAGCGCGCTCCCGGGACAGGCAGTCTATGGCTACACCTTC. It specifies CASSALPGQAVYGYTF.

Here the CDR3 DNA reads TGCGCCAGCAGCCAGACCCGAGAAACTAGCCTGGAGACCCAGTACTTC. Translation gives CASSQTRETSLETQYF. The gene calls are TRBV4-3 and TRBJ2-5; a possible D gene is TRBD2 (6 bases). The CDR3 runs to 16 residues. The V gene lost 3 bases and the J gene lost 5 bases, with 19 bases spanning the gap. Germline V CDR1 and CDR2: LGHNA, YSLEER.